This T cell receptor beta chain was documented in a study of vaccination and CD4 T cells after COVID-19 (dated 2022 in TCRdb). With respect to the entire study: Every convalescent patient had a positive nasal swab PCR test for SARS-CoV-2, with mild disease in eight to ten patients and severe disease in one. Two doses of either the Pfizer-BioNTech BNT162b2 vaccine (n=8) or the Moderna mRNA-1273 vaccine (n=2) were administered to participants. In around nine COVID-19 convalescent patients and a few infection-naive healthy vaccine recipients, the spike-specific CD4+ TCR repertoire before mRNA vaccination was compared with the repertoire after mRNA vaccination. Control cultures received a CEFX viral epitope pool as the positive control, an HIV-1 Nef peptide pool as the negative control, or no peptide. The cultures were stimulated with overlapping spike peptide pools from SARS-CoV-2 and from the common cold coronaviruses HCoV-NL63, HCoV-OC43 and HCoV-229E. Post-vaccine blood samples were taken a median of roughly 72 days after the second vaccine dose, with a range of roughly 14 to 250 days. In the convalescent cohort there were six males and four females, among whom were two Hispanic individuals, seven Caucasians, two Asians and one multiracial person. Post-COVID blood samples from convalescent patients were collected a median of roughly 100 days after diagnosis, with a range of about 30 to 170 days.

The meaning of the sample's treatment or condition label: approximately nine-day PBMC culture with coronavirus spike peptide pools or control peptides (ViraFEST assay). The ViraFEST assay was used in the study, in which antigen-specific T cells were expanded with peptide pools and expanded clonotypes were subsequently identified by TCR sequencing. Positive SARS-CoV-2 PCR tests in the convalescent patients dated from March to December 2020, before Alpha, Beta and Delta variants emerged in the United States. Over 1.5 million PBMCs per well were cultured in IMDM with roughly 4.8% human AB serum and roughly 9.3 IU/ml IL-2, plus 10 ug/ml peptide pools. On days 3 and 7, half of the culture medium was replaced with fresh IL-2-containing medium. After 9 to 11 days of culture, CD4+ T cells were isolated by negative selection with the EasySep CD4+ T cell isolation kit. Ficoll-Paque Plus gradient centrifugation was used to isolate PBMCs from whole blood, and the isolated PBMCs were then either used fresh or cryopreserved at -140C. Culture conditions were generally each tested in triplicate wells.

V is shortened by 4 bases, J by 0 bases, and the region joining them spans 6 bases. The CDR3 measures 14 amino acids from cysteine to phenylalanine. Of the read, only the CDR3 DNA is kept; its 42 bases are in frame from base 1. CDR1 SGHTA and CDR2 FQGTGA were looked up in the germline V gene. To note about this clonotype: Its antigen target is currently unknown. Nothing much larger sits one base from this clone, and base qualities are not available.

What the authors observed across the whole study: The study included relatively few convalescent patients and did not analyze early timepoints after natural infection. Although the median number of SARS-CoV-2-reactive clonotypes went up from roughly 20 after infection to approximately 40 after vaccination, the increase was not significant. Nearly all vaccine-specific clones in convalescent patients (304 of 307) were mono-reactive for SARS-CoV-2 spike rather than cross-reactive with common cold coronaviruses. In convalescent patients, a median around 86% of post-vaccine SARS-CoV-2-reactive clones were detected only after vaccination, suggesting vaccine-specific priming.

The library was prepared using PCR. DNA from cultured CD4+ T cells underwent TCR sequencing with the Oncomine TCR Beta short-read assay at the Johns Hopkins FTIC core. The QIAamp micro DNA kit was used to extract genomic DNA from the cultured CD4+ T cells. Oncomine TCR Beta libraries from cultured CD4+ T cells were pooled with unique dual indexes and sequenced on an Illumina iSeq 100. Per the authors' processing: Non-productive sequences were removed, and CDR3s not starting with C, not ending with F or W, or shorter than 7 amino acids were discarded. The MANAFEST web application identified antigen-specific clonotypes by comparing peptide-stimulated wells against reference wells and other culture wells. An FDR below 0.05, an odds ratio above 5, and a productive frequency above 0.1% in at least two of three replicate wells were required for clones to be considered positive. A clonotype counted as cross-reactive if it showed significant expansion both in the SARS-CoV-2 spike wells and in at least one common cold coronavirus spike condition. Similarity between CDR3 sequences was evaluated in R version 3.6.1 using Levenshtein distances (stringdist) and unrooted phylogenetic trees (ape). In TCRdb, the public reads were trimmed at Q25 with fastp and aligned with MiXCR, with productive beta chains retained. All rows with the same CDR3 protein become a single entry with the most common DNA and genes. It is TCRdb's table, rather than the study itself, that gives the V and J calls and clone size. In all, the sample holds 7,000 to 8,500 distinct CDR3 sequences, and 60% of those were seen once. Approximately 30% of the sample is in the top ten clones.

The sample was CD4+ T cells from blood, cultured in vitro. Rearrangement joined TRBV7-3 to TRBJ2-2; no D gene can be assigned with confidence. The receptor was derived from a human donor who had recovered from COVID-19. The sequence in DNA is TGTGCCAGCAGCTGGCAGGCGAACACCGGGGAGCTGTTTTTT. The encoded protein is CASSWQANTGELFF.